Below, 23 T cell receptor beta chains from the same sample are listed, as sequenced in a study of T cell responses to AZD1222 COVID-19 vaccine. Profiling relied on immunoSEQ multiplex PCR, and the TCRdb table lists in-frame clones only, not all of them. The data show approximately 130,000 clones, with 75% to 95% seen just once and roughly 5% held by the top ten. Sample: peripheral blood, taken on day 0 of AZD1222 vaccination. These receptors all come from an adult in good health.

The V gene is TRBV27, the J gene TRBJ2-1, with no clear D. CDR3 size: 10 residues. Trimming pared 3 bases from V and 10 bases from J, leaving 4 bases between. Germline values: CDR1 MNHEY, CDR2 SMNVEV (reference sequence). The CDR3 DNA reads as TGTGCCAGCAGTTTGCGGGAGCAGTTCTTC. Translated: CASSLREQFF.

This clone came up once. The chain carries TRBV5-6 and TRBJ2-4; maybe TRBD2 (6 bases). From germline, CDR1 is SGHDT and CDR2 YYEEEE. The V and J ends lost 4 bases and 0 bases respectively, with 11 bases between them. The CDR3 runs to 15 residues. The CDR3 here is CASSLRGLAKNIQYF. The DNA of the CDR3 is TGTGCCAGCAGCCTACGGGGGTTAGCCAAAAACATTCAGTACTTC.

V usage is TRBV7-8 and J usage is TRBJ1-2; the match to TRBD1 covers 10 bases. CDR1 and CDR2 (germline): SGHVS, FQNEAQ. The CDR3 consists of 18 residues. V was clipped by 1 base and J by 1 base; unmatched bases: 9. The CDR3 bases are TGTGCCAGCAGCTTAGGGTCCGGGACAGGGGCTTTTAACTATGGCTACACCTTC. Protein sequence: CASSLGSGTGAFNYGYTF.

This sequence joins TRBV7-9 and TRBJ2-2; D possibly uses TRBD1 or TRBD2 (6 bases each). Looked up from germline, CDR1 is SEHNR and CDR2 is FQNEAQ (reference sequence). This CDR3 is built from 18 residues. The germline V and J ends were trimmed by 1 base and 3 bases, with 18 bases remaining between them. DNA for the CDR3: TGTGCCAGCAGCTTAGGACACGGGGGCATAGCGTACACCGGGGAGCTGTTTTTT. This codes for CASSLGHGGIAYTGELFF.

The chain couples TRBV27 to TRBJ2-1; 9 nucleotides align to TRBD2. Unmatched junction bases numbered 9, after V lost 0 bases and J lost 12 bases. The CDR3 is 15 amino acids. CDR1 MNHEY and CDR2 SMNVEV come from the germline V gene (reference sequence). The DNA of the CDR3 is TGTGCCAGCAGTTTATCTAGCGGGAGTCCGATTGTGCAGTTCTTC. Amino acid sequence: CASSLSSGSPIVQFF.

The rearrangement uses TRBV5-1 and TRBJ1-6; D gene uncertain. V gave up 0 bases and J gave up 8 bases, with 9 bases separating them. Looked up from germline, CDR1 is SGHRS and CDR2 is YFSETQ. CDR3 length equals 14 residues. In DNA, the CDR3 is TGCGCCAGCAGCTTGGAATCCGACCATTCACCCCTCCACTTT. Amino acids: CASSLESDHSPLHF.

This clone came up a few times. The V gene is TRBV5-1, the J gene TRBJ2-2, with D unclear. V was trimmed by 6 bases and J by 1 base, leaving 13 bases between them. This CDR3 has 15 residues. Germline-derived CDR1 and CDR2 are SGHRS and YFSETQ. The CDR3 is CASIEDRKNTGELFF. The CDR3 nucleotides are TGCGCCAGCATCGAGGACCGGAAGAACACCGGGGAGCTGTTTTTT.

This chain connects TRBV19 to TRBJ1-5; no clear D gene. Between the trimmed V and J ends, which lost 9 bases and 7 bases, there was a span of 13 bases. CDR1 LNHDA and CDR2 SQIVND come from the germline V gene (reference sequence). This CDR3 is built from 12 residues. DNA of the CDR3: TGTGCCAGCTGCCACGTGGAGCAGCCCCAGCATTTT. Protein product: CASCHVEQPQHF. Using reference TRBV19 and TRBJ1-5 for the parts outside the CDR3, the full variable domain is DGGITQSPKYLFRKEGQNVTLSCEQNLNHDAMYWYRQDPGQGLRLIYYSQIVNDFQKGDIAEGYSVSREKKESFPLTVTSAQKNPTAFYLCASCHVEQPQHFGDGTRLSIL.

The CDR3 region is CASRIQGLGVGYTF. For the CDR3, the DNA is TGTGCCAGCAGAATCCAGGGGTTGGGGGTTGGCTACACCTTC. The rearrangement links TRBV6-6 to TRBJ1-2; perhaps TRBD1 as D (6 bases). The CDR3 runs 14 residues. V gave up 6 bases and J gave up 7 bases, with 18 bases separating them. CDR1 is MNHNY, CDR2 SVGAGI, per germline (reference sequence).

V usage is TRBV7-9 and J usage is TRBJ2-2; the match to TRBD1 covers 7 bases. Germline V gives CDR1 SEHNR, CDR2 FQNEAQ (reference sequence). The CDR3 is 14 residues long. Unmatched junction bases numbered 4, after V lost 5 bases and J lost 4 bases. The CDR3 DNA follows: TGTGCCAGCAGCCGGGCAGGGGGCACCGGGGAGCTGTTTTTT. Encoded protein: CASSRAGGTGELFF.

Worth noting for this clone: The junction and the germline gene differ at one end; a read error may be behind it. The genes are TRBV6-5 and TRBJ2-7; the D gene could be TRBD1 or TRBD2 (5 bases each). Germline V gene data show CDR1 as MNHEY and CDR2 as SVGAGI. The CDR3 covers 15 residues. The CDR3 reads CASSDSWDLSNEQYF. The CDR3 DNA is TGTGCCAGCAGTGACTCTTGGGACCTAAGTAACGAGCAGTACTTC.

V usage is TRBV19 and J usage is TRBJ1-6; D gene uncertain. CDR3 length: 14 amino acids. V dropped 5 bases and J dropped 7 bases, with 12 bases sitting between them. Germline V gene lookup returns CDR1 LNHDA and CDR2 SQIVND (reference sequence). The CDR3 here is CASSPNGENSPLHF. In nucleotides, the CDR3 is TGTGCCAGTAGTCCTAACGGGGAAAATTCACCCCTCCACTTT.

V and J are TRBV30 and TRBJ1-1; D is undetermined. V was cut by 5 bases and J by 0 bases, with 16 bases left in between. This CDR3 has 15 residues. The germline V gene has CDR1 GTSNPN and CDR2 SVGIG (reference sequence). The CDR3 bases are TGTGCCTGGGGCCAAAGCTTGGGGATGAACACTGAAGCTTTCTTT. The encoded protein is CAWGQSLGMNTEAFF. Full variable domain (missing parts from reference TRBV30 and TRBJ1-1): SQTIHQWPATLVQPVGSPLSLECTVEGTSNPNLYWYRQAAGRGLQLLFYSVGIGQISSEVPQNLSASRPQDRQFILSSKKLLLSDSGFYLCAWGQSLGMNTEAFFGQGTRLTVV.

The V call is TRBV28, the J call TRBJ1-1; maybe TRBD1 (5 bases). The CDR3 is 16 amino acids. Germline loops: CDR1 MDHEN, CDR2 SYDVKM. V was cut by 3 bases and J by 0 bases, with 14 bases left in between. Here the CDR3 DNA reads TGTGCCAGCAGTTTTATTTCCAGGGTAGTGAACACTGAAGCTTTCTTT. Translation: CASSFISRVVNTEAFF.

The genes are TRBV6-6 and TRBJ1-6; D uncertain. Germline CDR1 and CDR2: MNHNY and SVGAGI (reference sequence). V lost 5 bases and J 5 bases, leaving 13 bases between the germline ends. This CDR3 is 15 amino acids long. The CDR3 DNA reads TGTGCCAGCAGTACCCCCGTGGGCGATAATTCACCCCTCCACTTT. This gives the protein CASSTPVGDNSPLHF.

This CDR3 reads CSAWVLGASGPGNTIYF. In nucleotides, the CDR3 is TGCAGCGCTTGGGTCCTGGGGGCCTCCGGACCTGGAAACACCATATATTTT. V usage is TRBV29-1 and J usage is TRBJ1-3; possibly TRBD1 for D (6 bases). V dropped 7 bases and J dropped 2 bases, with 24 bases sitting between them. The germline V gene encodes CDR1 SQVTM and CDR2 ANQGSEA. The CDR3 totals 17 residues.

J is TRBJ1-4 and V is TRBV19; weak D call: TRBD1 (5 bases). Germline CDR1 reads LNHDA; CDR2 reads SQIVND (reference sequence). Trimming pared 3 bases from V and 6 bases from J, leaving 17 bases between. The CDR3 consists of 16 residues. In DNA, the CDR3 is TGTGCCAGTAGTATGAGAGTTAGACAGTCCCATGAAAAACTGTTTTTT. Translation: CASSMRVRQSHEKLFF. Together with reference TRBV19 and TRBJ1-4, the CDR3 gives the full variable domain: DGGITQSPKYLFRKEGQNVTLSCEQNLNHDAMYWYRQDPGQGLRLIYYSQIVNDFQKGDIAEGYSVSREKKESFPLTVTSAQKNPTAFYLCASSMRVRQSHEKLFFGSGTQLSVL.

This clone showed up just once. The chain joins TRBV19 to TRBJ1-3; TRBD1 might be the D (5 bases). This CDR3 region has 14 residues. Trimming took 4 bases from V and 0 from J, leaving 7 bases between them. Germline loops: CDR1 LNHDA, CDR2 SQIVND (reference sequence). The CDR3 DNA sequence: TGTGCCAGTAGTACAGGGTTCTCTGGAAACACCATATATTTT. It codes for CASSTGFSGNTIYF. Based on the CDR3 plus reference TRBV19 and TRBJ1-3, the full variable domain is DGGITQSPKYLFRKEGQNVTLSCEQNLNHDAMYWYRQDPGQGLRLIYYSQIVNDFQKGDIAEGYSVSREKKESFPLTVTSAQKNPTAFYLCASSTGFSGNTIYFGEGSWLTVV.

The chain joins TRBV6-2 or TRBV6-3 to TRBJ1-2; the match to TRBD1 covers 9 bases. CDR3 length equals 14 residues. Germline V gives CDR1 MNHEY, CDR2 SVGEGT. V lost 5 bases, J lost 5 bases, and 6 bases stayed unmatched. The CDR3 reads CASSTHRGRYGYTF. The CDR3 coding sequence is TGTGCCAGCAGTACCCACAGGGGGCGGTATGGCTACACCTTC.

In nucleotides, the CDR3 is TGTGCCAGCAGTTTTAGATTCGGCAGGGGGTCCTTAAATCAGCCCCAGCATTTT. Protein: CASSFRFGRGSLNQPQHF. The V gene is TRBV27, the J gene TRBJ1-5, with 7 nucleotides matching TRBD1. The junction had 15 bases not matched to a gene; V was cut back by 3 bases and J by 4 bases. The germline CDR1 and CDR2 sequences are MNHEY and SMNVEV (reference sequence). The CDR3 runs to 18 residues.

This chain uses TRBV12-3 or TRBV12-4 with TRBJ2-7; the D is unclear. V was clipped by 2 bases and J by 3 bases, with 8 bases between them. The CDR3 is 13 residues long. CDR3 loop: CASSLPPDYEQYF. The CDR3 region has the DNA TGTGCCAGCAGTTTACCCCCAGACTACGAGCAGTACTTC.

The genes are TRBV9 and TRBJ1-1; TRBD1 is a possible D gene (6 bases). CDR3 length: 15 amino acids. Trimming took off 0 bases at V and 3 bases at J, with 12 bases between the two ends. The germline CDR1 and CDR2 sequences are SGDLS and YYNGEE. The CDR3 here is CASSVVGHRDTEAFF. The CDR3 DNA sequence: TGTGCCAGCAGCGTAGTGGGACATCGGGACACTGAAGCTTTCTTT.

The chain employs TRBV12-5 and TRBJ1-4; tentatively, D is TRBD1 (5 bases). V was cut by 5 bases and J by 6 bases, with 19 bases left in between. The CDR3 has 16 amino acids. The germline V gene encodes CDR1 LGHNT and CDR2 FRNRAP. The CDR3 here is CASGPYRGQGYEKLFF. The CDR3 nucleotides read TGTGCTAGTGGTCCATACCGAGGGCAGGGATATGAAAAACTGTTTTTT.